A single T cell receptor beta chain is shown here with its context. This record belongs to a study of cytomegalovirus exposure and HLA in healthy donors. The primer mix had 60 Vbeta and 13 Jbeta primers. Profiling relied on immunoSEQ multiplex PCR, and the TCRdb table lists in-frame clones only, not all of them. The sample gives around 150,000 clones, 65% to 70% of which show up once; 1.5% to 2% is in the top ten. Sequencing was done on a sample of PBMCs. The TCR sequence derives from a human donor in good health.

This chain's CDR3 is CATSRAGGWEQFF. In DNA form, the CDR3 reads TGTGCCACCAGCAGAGCAGGGGGCTGGGAGCAGTTCTTC. The chain uses TRBV15 and TRBJ2-1; 8 bases fit TRBD1. V was clipped by 1 base and J by 10 bases; unmatched bases: 3. The CDR3 sequence is 13 residues long. Per the germline V gene, CDR1 is LNHNV and CDR2 is YYDKDF (reference sequence).